This entry is about one T cell receptor beta chain. Assay: immunoSEQ multiplex PCR; the TCRdb copy retains only in-frame clones and omits some. Seen here are some 24,000 clones, about 87% observed once, and the top ten hold roughly 1%. These data originate in a study of T cell changes during pregnancy in multiple sclerosis. The clonotype comes from a female donor in good health, enrolled as a control in a pregnancy study. This specimen consisted of CD4+ T cells from peripheral blood mononuclear cells, obtained in the second trimester of pregnancy.

The CDR3 is CASSIVRGLGNEQFF. CDR3 in DNA: TGTGCCAGTAGTATCGTCAGGGGGCTTGGGAATGAGCAGTTCTTC. The rearrangement uses TRBV19 and TRBJ2-1; 8 bases agree with TRBD1. Germline V CDR1 and CDR2: LNHDA, SQIVND (reference sequence). The CDR3 sequence is 15 residues long. The V and J ends lost 3 bases and 7 bases, in that order; junction bases with no gene match: 8.